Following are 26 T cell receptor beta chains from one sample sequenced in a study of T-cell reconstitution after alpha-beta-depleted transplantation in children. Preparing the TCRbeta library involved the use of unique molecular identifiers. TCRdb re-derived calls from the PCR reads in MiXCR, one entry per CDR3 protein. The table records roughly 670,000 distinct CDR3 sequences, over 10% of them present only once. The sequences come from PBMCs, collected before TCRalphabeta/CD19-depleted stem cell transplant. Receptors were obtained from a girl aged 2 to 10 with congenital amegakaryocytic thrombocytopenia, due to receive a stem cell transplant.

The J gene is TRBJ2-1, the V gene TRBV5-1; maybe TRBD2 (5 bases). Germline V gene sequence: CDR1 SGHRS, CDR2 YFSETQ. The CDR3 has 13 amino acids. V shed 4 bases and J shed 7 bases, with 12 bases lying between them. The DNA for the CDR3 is TGCGCCAGCAGCGGGGAGTTTGGGAATGAGCAGTTCTTC. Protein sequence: CASSGEFGNEQFF.

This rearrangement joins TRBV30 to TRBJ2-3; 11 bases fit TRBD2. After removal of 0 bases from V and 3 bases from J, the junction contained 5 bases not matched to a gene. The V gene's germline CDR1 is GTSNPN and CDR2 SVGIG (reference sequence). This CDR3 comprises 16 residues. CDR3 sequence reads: CAWSVGLAEPTDTQYF. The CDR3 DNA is TGTGCCTGGAGTGTGGGACTAGCGGAGCCTACAGATACGCAGTATTTT.

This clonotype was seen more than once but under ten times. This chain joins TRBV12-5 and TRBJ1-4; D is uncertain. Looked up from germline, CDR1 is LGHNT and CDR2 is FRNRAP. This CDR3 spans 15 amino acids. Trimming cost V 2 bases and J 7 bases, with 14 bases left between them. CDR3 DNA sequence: TGTGCTAGTGGTTTGAATCCGGGTTTGGGTGAAAAACTGTTTTTT. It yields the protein CASGLNPGLGEKLFF. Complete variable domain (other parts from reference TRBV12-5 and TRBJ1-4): DARVTQTPRHKVTEMGQEVTMRCQPILGHNTVFWYRQTMMQGLELLAYFRNRAPLDDSGMPKDRFSAEMPDATLATLKIQPSEPRDSAVYFCASGLNPGLGEKLFFGSGTQLSVL.

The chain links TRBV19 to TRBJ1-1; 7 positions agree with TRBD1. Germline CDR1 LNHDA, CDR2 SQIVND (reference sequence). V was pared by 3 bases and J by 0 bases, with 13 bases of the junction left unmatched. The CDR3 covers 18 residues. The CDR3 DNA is TGTGCCAGTAGTATTAGGGTTTGGGACAGAGGTTTGAACACTGAAGCTTTCTTT. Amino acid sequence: CASSIRVWDRGLNTEAFF.

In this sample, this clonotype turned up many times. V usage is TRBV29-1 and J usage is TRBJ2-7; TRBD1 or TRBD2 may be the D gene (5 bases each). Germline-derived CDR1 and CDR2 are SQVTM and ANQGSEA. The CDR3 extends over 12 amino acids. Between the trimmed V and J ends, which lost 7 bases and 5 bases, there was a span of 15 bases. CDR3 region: CSAQRDPDEQYF. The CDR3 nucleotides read TGCAGCGCTCAGAGGGACCCCGACGAGCAGTACTTC.

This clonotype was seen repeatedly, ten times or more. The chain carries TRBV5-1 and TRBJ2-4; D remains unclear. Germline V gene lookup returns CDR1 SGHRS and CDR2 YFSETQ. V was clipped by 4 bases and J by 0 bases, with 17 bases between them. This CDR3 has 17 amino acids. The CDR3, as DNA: TGCGCCAGCAGCCCGGATTTCGGGCCAGTAGCCAAAAACATTCAGTACTTC. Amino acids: CASSPDFGPVAKNIQYF.

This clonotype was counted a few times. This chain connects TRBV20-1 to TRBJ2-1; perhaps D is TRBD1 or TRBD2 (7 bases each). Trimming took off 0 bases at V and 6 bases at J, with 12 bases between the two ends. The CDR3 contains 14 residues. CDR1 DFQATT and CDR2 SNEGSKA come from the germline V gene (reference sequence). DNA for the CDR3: TGCAGTGCTAGAGATCCCAGGGGGGGCAATGAGCAGTTCTTC. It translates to CSARDPRGGNEQFF.

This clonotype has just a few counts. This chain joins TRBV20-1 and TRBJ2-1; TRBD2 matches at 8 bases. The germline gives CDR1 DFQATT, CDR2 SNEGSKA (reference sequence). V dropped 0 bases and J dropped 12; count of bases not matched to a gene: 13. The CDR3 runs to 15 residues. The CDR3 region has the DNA TGCAGTGCTAGAGATACCCAGACTAGCGCGACTGGGCAGTTCTTC. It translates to CSARDTQTSATGQFF.

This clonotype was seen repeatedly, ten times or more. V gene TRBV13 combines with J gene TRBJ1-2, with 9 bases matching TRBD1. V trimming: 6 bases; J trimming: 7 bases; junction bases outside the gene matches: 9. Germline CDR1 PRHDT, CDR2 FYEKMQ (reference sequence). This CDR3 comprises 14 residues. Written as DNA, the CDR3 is TGTGCCAGCAGGCTTACAGGGGGCGATTTTGGCTACACCTTC. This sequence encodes CASRLTGGDFGYTF.

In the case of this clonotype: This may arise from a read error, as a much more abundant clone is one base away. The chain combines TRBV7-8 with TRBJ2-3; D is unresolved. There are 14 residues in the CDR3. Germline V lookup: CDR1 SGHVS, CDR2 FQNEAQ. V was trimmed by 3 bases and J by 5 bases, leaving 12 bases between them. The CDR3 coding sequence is TGTGCCAGCAGCTTGAGGCTATTTGGAGATACGCAGTATTTT. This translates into CASSLRLFGDTQYF.

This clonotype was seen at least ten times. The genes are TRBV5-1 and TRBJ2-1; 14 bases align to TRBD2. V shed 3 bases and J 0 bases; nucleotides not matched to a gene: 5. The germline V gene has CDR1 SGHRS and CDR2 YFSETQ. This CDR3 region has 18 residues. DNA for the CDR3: TGCGCCAGCAGCTGGGGACTAGCGGGAGCCTACTCCTACAATGAGCAGTTCTTC. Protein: CASSWGLAGAYSYNEQFF.

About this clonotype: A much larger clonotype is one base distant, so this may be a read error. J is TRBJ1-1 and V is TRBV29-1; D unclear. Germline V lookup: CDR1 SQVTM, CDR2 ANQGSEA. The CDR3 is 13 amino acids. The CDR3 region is CSVVGKTHTEVFF. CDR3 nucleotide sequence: TGCAGCGTTGTAGGGAAGACCCACACTGAAGTTTTCTTT.

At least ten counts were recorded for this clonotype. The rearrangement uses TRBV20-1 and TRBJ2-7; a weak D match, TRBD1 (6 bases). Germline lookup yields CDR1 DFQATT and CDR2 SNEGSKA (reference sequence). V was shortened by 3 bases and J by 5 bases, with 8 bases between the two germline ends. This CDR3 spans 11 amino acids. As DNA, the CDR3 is TGCAGTGCTAGCAGACAGGACGAGCAGTACTTC. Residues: CSASRQDEQYF.

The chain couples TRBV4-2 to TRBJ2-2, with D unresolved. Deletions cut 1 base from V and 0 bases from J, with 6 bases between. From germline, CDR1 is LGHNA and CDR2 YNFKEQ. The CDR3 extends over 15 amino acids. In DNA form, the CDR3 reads TGTGCCAGCAGCCAAGGGATCTCGAACACCGGGGAGCTGTTTTTT. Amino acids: CASSQGISNTGELFF.

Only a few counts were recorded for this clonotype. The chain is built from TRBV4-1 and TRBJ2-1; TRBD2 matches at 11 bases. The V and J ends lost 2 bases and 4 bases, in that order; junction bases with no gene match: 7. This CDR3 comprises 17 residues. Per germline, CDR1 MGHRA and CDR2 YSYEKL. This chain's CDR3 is CASSQRLAGPTYNEQFF. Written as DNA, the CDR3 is TGCGCCAGCAGCCAAAGACTAGCGGGACCCACGTACAATGAGCAGTTCTTC.

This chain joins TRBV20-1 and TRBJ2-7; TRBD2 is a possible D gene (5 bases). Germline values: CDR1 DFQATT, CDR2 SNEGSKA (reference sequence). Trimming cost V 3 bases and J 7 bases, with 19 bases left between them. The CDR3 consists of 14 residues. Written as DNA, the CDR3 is TGCAGTGCTAGGACGGATGCCCCCGGAGGAGAGCAGTACTTC. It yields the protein CSARTDAPGGEQYF.

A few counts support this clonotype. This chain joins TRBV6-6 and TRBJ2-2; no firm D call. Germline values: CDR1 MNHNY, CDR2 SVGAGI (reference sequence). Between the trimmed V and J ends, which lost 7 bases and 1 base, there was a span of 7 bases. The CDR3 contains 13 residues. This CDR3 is CASTWGNTGELFF. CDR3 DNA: TGTGCCAGCACATGGGGGAACACCGGGGAGCTGTTTTTT.

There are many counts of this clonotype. The CDR3, as DNA: TGTGCCAGCAGCTTAATGGCCGGGTCCGGGGAGCTGTTTTTT. The encoded protein is CASSLMAGSGELFF. The chain is built from TRBV7-3 and TRBJ2-2; D is unresolved. V lost 1 base and J 6 bases, leaving 9 bases between the germline ends. CDR1 and CDR2 from the germline V gene are SGHTA and FQGTGA. The CDR3 spans 14 residues.

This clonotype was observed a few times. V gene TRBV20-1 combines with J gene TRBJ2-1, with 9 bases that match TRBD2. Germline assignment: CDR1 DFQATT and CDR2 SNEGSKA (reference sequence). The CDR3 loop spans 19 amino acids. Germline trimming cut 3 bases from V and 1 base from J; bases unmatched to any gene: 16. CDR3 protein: CSARGALWLAGVSYNEQFF. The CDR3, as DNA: TGCAGTGCTAGGGGGGCCCTTTGGTTAGCGGGAGTTTCCTACAATGAGCAGTTCTTC.

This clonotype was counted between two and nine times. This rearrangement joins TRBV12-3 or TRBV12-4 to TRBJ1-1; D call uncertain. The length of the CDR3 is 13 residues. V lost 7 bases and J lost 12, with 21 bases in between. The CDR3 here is CASTTRWQVGTFF. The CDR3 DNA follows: TGTGCCAGCACCACCCGCTGGCAGGTTGGGACTTTCTTT.

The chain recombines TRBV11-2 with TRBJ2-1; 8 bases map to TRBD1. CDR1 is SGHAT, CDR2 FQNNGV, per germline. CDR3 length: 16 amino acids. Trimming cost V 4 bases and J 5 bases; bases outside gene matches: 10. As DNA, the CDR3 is TGTGCCAGCAGCTACGTCAGGGGGCTTTTTGACAATGAGCAGTTCTTC. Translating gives CASSYVRGLFDNEQFF.

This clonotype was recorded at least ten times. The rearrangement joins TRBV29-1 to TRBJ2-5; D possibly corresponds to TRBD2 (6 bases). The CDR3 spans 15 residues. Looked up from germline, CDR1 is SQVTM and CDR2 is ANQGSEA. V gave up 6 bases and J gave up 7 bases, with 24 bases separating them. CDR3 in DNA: TGCAGCGTGCGGGGAAGTTGGCTCGCCCTTAGGACCCAGTACTTC. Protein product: CSVRGSWLALRTQYF. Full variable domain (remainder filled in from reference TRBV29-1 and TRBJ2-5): SAVISQKPSRDICQRGTSLTIQCQVDSQVTMMFWYRQQPGQSLTLIATANQGSEATYESGFVIDKFPISRPNLTFSTLTVSNMSPEDSSIYLCSVRGSWLALRTQYFGPGTRLLVL.

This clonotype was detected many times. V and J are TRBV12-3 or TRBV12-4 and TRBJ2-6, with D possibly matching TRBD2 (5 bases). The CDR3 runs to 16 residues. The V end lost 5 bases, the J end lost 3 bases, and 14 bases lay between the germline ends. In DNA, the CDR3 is TGTGCCAGCAGTCCCCGCGGGTGGCGTGGGGCCAACGTCCTGACTTTC. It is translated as CASSPRGWRGANVLTF.

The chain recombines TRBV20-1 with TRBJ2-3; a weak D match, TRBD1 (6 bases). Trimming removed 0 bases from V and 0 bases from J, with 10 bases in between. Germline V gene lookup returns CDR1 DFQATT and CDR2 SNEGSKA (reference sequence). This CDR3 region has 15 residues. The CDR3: CSARETGQSTDTQYF. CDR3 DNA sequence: TGCAGTGCTAGAGAAACCGGACAGAGCACAGATACGCAGTATTTT.

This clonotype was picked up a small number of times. CDR3 in amino acids: CAISEQAGVEETQYF. Written as DNA, the CDR3 is TGTGCCATCAGTGAACAAGCGGGAGTGGAAGAGACCCAGTACTTC. The chain recombines TRBV10-3 with TRBJ2-5, with TRBD2 identical over 8 bases. CDR1 ENHRY and CDR2 SYGVKD come from the germline V gene. The CDR3 length is 15 residues. V shed 3 bases, J shed 3 bases, and the junction held 6 bases outside the gene matches.

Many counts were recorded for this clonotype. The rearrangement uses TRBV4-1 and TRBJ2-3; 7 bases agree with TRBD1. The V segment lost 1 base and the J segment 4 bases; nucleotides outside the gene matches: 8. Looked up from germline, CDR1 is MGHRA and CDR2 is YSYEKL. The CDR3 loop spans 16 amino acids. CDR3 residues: CASSQVAGTDADTQYF. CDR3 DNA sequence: TGCGCCAGCAGCCAAGTGGCAGGGACAGACGCAGATACGCAGTATTTT.